This T cell receptor beta chain was retrieved from a study of graft-versus-host responses after intestinal transplantation. Whole-study findings and limits: The recipient marrow held GvH clones, and some of them showed up first in ileum or blood.

Points on this clone: Its antigen is currently unknown.

The CDR3 is 16 amino acids. The germline gives CDR1 SSHAT, CDR2 FNYEAQ (reference sequence). The J segment lost 4 bases and the V segment lost 5 bases, leaving 5 bases of the junction unmatched. The table came from immunoSEQ multiplex PCR; TCRdb's copy has only in-frame clones and leaves some out. The sample holds over 100,000 clones; approximately 90% are singletons and the top ten take about 0.2%. Sample: unstimulated CD4+ T cells sorted from spleen or lymph node cells, taken before transplant. The chain couples TRBV7-7 to TRBJ2-2; 12 bases line up with TRBD2. The clonotype originates from a human donor who was the organ donor for an intestinal transplant. CDR3 protein: CASSPGLAGSTGELFF. In DNA, the CDR3 is TGTGCCAGCAGCCCAGGACTAGCGGGGTCCACCGGGGAGCTGTTTTTT.